Listed below are T cell receptor beta chains from one sample, sequenced in a study of T cell responses to AZD1222 COVID-19 vaccine. Assay used: immunoSEQ multiplex PCR; TCRdb lists only in-frame clones, some missing. This sample yields 85,000 to 130,000 clones, of which about 86% are seen a single time; 3% to 4% belongs to the top ten. The material sequenced was peripheral blood, taken on day 0 of AZD1222 vaccination. Receptors were obtained from an adult in good health. CDR3s include the opening cysteine and the closing phenylalanine or tryptophan. The D gene is left open where the match is weak. For some rows the clone size is stated as once, few or many, or as a class when expanded; others skip it.

clone size	V gene	J gene	D gene	CDR3 protein	CDR3 DNA
.	TRBV10-1	TRBJ2-5	.	CASSAWTQYF	TGCGCCAGCAGCGCTTGGACCCAGTACTTC
.	TRBV3-1/TRBV3-2	TRBJ1-1	TRBD1	CASSQGRRGLEAFF	TGTGCCAGCAGCCAAGGCCGGAGGGGGCTTGAAGCTTTCTTT
.	TRBV23-1	TRBJ1-1	.	CARLYTEAFF	TGCGCCAGGCTCTACACTGAAGCTTTCTTT
.	TRBV28	TRBJ1-5	.	CASTQEGRPQHF	TGTGCCAGCACCCAGGAGGGAAGGCCCCAGCATTTT
.	TRBV9	TRBJ1-2	.	CASSVEHNYGYTF	TGTGCCAGCAGCGTAGAACATAACTATGGCTACACCTTC
.	TRBV7-3	TRBJ2-1	TRBD2	CASSLEAGYNEQFF	TGTGCCAGCAGCTTAGAAGCGGGGTACAATGAGCAGTTCTTC
.	TRBV11-2	TRBJ2-4	TRBD1	CASSPNYARQGRIIQYF	TGTGCCAGCAGCCCTAACTACGCCCGACAGGGAAGAATCATTCAGTACTTC
.	TRBV29-1	TRBJ2-1	TRBD2	CSVEVAGTGEQFF	TGCAGCGTTGAAGTAGCGGGGACGGGTGAGCAGTTCTTC
.	TRBV19	TRBJ2-7	TRBD1	CASSLGQSEQYF	TGTGCCAGTAGTTTGGGACAGAGCGAGCAGTACTTC
.	TRBV11-2	TRBJ1-1	.	CASSLAGVDEAFF	TGTGCCAGCAGCTTAGCCGGTGTGGATGAAGCTTTCTTT
.	TRBV7-2	TRBJ1-5	.	CASSPDIFRPQHF	TGTGCCAGCAGCCCGGATATATTCCGACCCCAGCATTTT
.	TRBV2	TRBJ2-7	.	CASNRQGPPYEQYF	TGTGCCAGCAATCGGCAAGGACCTCCCTACGAGCAGTACTTC
.	TRBV18	TRBJ1-6	.	CASSPESDRRNSPLHF	TGTGCCAGCTCACCGGAGTCGGATCGGCGTAATTCACCCCTCCACTTT
.	TRBV2	TRBJ1-2	TRBD1	CASPGQGFNYGYTF	TGTGCCAGTCCGGGACAGGGGTTTAACTATGGCTACACCTTC
.	TRBV28	TRBJ1-1	.	CASSPAIATAHFMNTEAFF	TGTGCCAGCAGTCCGGCTATAGCGACAGCCCATTTCATGAACACTGAAGCTTTCTTT
.	TRBV28	TRBJ1-1	.	CASSLVNTEAFF	TGTGCCAGCAGTTTAGTGAACACTGAAGCTTTCTTT
.	TRBV6-6	TRBJ1-1	TRBD1	CASALDRGRDEAFF	TGTGCCAGCGCCTTGGACAGGGGCAGGGATGAAGCTTTCTTT
.	TRBV5-1	TRBJ1-4	TRBD1	CASSSLTGATNEKLFF	TGCGCCAGCAGCTCGCTGACAGGGGCCACTAATGAAAAACTGTTTTTT
.	TRBV3-1/TRBV3-2	TRBJ1-2	.	CASSQDPDRPWGYTF	TGTGCCAGCAGCCAAGACCCCGACAGGCCGTGGGGCTACACCTTC
.	TRBV3-1/TRBV3-2	TRBJ1-6	TRBD1	CASSQANRGSPLHF	TGTGCCAGCAGCCAAGCTAACAGGGGATCACCCCTCCACTTT
.	TRBV19	TRBJ1-2	.	CASSTRQARFYGYTF	TGTGCCAGTAGTACCCGACAGGCCCGGTTCTATGGCTACACCTTC
.	TRBV18	TRBJ1-2	TRBD1	CASSQVFTGTEIYGYTF	TGTGCCAGCTCACAAGTTTTTACCGGGACAGAGATCTATGGCTACACCTTC
.	TRBV7-9	TRBJ1-4	.	CASNPGPGVEKLFF	TGTGCCAGCAACCCGGGCCCGGGAGTAGAAAAACTGTTTTTT
.	TRBV19	TRBJ1-5	.	CASSIASRTVGQPQHF	TGTGCCAGTAGTATTGCATCCCGCACCGTCGGGCAGCCCCAGCATTTT
.	TRBV2	TRBJ2-2	.	CASRGGELFF	TGTGCCAGCAGGGGCGGGGAGCTGTTTTTT
.	TRBV7-2	TRBJ2-3	.	CASSYGQFTDTQYF	TGTGCCAGCAGCTACGGTCAGTTCACAGATACGCAGTATTTT
.	TRBV9	TRBJ1-1	.	CASSDARYGNTEAFF	TGTGCCAGCAGCGACGCAAGGTATGGGAACACTGAAGCTTTCTTT
few	TRBV11-1	TRBJ1-6	.	CASSQGRFFSPLHF	TGTGCCAGCAGCCAAGGGAGGTTTTTTTCACCCCTCCACTTT
.	TRBV7-8	TRBJ2-1	.	CASSPTLNEQFF	TGTGCCAGCAGCCCAACACTCAATGAGCAGTTCTTC
.	TRBV3-1/TRBV3-2	TRBJ2-4	.	CASSQEVATSTIQYF	TGTGCCAGCAGCCAGGAGGTGGCAACATCTACCATTCAGTACTTC
once	TRBV6-5	TRBJ1-1	TRBD1	CASSPTGYTEAFF	TGTGCCAGCAGCCCGACAGGGTACACTGAAGCTTTCTTT
.	TRBV10-3	TRBJ1-5	TRBD1	CAIKRDSSAPQHF	TGTGCCATCAAACGGGACAGTTCGGCGCCCCAGCATTTT
.	TRBV7-2	TRBJ2-5	TRBD2	CASSKSGTTSKETQYF	TGTGCCAGCAGCAAATCCGGGACTACCAGTAAAGAGACCCAGTACTTC
.	TRBV5-1	TRBJ1-3	.	CASSLDGAYYSGNTIYF	TGCGCCAGCAGCTTGGATGGAGCCTACTACTCTGGAAACACCATATATTTT
.	TRBV19	TRBJ2-1	.	CASSGADGVGNEQFF	TGTGCCAGTAGTGGCGCCGACGGGGTGGGTAATGAGCAGTTCTTC
.	TRBV4-3	TRBJ1-5	.	CASSQQRGQPQHF	TGCGCCAGCAGCCAACAAAGGGGTCAGCCCCAGCATTTT
once	TRBV6-5	TRBJ2-7	.	CASSWTELQLSYEQYF	TGTGCCAGCAGTTGGACCGAGCTCCAACTCTCCTACGAGCAGTACTTC
.	TRBV10-3	TRBJ1-1	.	CATRPGSFAEAFF	TGTGCCACCCGGCCGGGGTCCTTCGCTGAAGCTTTCTTT
.	TRBV7-2	TRBJ1-1	.	CASSQSRSGGTEAFF	TGTGCCAGCAGCCAAAGCCGGTCGGGGGGCACTGAAGCTTTCTTT
.	TRBV2	TRBJ1-4	.	CASSEDWGGEKLFF	TGTGCCAGCAGTGAAGATTGGGGAGGGGAAAAACTGTTTTTT
.	TRBV6-6	TRBJ1-5	.	CASIRGNGNQPQHF	TGTGCCAGCATCAGAGGGAATGGCAATCAGCCCCAGCATTTT
.	TRBV7-2	TRBJ1-2	.	CASSSRQAFYGYTF	TGTGCCAGCAGCTCGAGGCAGGCTTTTTATGGCTACACCTTC
.	TRBV6-5	TRBJ2-7	TRBD2	CASSYSPWGGNYEQYF	TGTGCCAGCAGTTACTCGCCGTGGGGGGGGAACTACGAGCAGTACTTC
.	TRBV4-2	TRBJ2-3	.	CASSQTQVSTDTQYF	TGTGCCAGCAGCCAAACGCAGGTGTCGACAGATACGCAGTATTTT
.	TRBV5-4	TRBJ1-1	.	CASSENRQMNTEAFF	TGTGCCAGCAGCGAAAATAGACAGATGAACACTGAAGCTTTCTTT
.	TRBV7-2	TRBJ2-1	.	CASSLAVGINEQFF	TGTGCCAGCAGCTTAGCGGTTGGGATCAATGAGCAGTTCTTC
.	TRBV7-2	TRBJ1-1	.	CASSLAEWNTEAFF	TGTGCCAGCAGCTTAGCGGAGTGGAACACTGAAGCTTTCTTT
few	TRBV5-6	TRBJ2-7	TRBD1	CASSLKPQGAYEQYF	TGTGCCAGCAGCTTGAAGCCACAGGGGGCATACGAGCAGTACTTC